Included here is one T cell receptor (beta chain) sequence, with context. This entry belongs to a study of OX40 agonist ivuxolimab in advanced cancers. Study-wide background: Patients assigned to dose escalation were diagnosed with hepatocellular carcinoma, melanoma, renal cell or head and neck cancer.

The CDR3 is made up of 13 amino acids. CDR1 MNHNS and CDR2 SASEGT come from the germline V gene. With 8 bases clipped from V and 4 bases from J, the junction kept 6 bases outside the gene matches. Here immunoSEQ multiplex PCR was the method, and the copy in TCRdb shows in-frame clones only, minus some. The sample consists of fewer than 85,000 clones, roughly 86% of them appearing once. This chain joins TRBV6-1 and TRBJ1-2; 8 nucleotides align to TRBD1. The specimen was CD4+ or CD8+ T cells sorted from blood, collected in a trial of the OX40 agonist ivuxolimab. The source is an adult with an advanced solid tumor such as melanoma, head and neck, liver or kidney cancer. The CDR3 DNA sequence: TGTGCCAGCTCGGGGGACAGGAGCTATGGCTACACCTTC. It codes for CASSGDRSYGYTF.